This T cell receptor beta chain was observed in a study of blood T cell repertoires in COVID-19. For the study at large: Sites in the United States, Italy and Spain provided acute and convalescent COVID-19 samples. PBMCs, B-cell-depleted T cells, or T cells provided the cDNA or gDNA that made up the material.

The authors' processing: Estimation of nucleated cell counts was performed using reference gene primer amplification. The table came from immunoSEQ multiplex PCR; TCRdb's copy has only in-frame clones and leaves some out. That table furnishes V, J and clone size, whereas the DNA furnished D and trimming. The sample contains about 190,000 clones, approximately 80% of which appear only once. CDR1 and CDR2 (germline): SGHNT, YYREEE (reference sequence). CDR3 size: 14 residues. The V segment lost 3 bases and the J segment 5 bases; nucleotides outside the gene matches: 4. Material for sequencing was peripheral blood. The receptor comes from a human donor in a cohort sampled during active COVID-19. The V call is TRBV5-4, the J call TRBJ2-5; 10 positions match TRBD1. Here the CDR3 reads CASSSTGGDETQYF. In DNA, the CDR3 is TGTGCCAGCAGCTCGACAGGGGGCGATGAGACCCAGTACTTC.